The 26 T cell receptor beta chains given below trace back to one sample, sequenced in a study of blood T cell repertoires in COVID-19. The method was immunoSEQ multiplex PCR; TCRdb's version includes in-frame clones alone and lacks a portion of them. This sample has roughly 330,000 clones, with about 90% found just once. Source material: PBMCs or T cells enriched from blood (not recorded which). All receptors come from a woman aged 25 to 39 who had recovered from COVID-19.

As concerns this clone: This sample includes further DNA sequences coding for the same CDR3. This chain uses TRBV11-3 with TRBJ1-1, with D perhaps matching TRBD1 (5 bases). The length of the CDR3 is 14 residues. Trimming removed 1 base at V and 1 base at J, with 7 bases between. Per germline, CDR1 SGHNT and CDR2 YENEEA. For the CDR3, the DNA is TGTGCCAGCAGCTTAGGAGGACAGAACACTGAAGCTTTCTTT. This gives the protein CASSLGGQNTEAFF.

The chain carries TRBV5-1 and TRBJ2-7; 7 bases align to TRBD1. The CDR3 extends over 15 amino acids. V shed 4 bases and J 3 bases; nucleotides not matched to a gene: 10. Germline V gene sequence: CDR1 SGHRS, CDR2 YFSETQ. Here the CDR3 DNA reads TGCGCCAGCAGCCCTTCTCCGGGACAGAACTACGAGCAGTACTTC. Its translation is CASSPSPGQNYEQYF.

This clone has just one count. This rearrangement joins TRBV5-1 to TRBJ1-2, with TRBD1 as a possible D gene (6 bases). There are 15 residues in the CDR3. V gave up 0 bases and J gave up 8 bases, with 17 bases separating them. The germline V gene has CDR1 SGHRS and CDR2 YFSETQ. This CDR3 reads CASSLEEVGGEGYTF. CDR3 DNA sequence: TGCGCCAGCAGCTTGGAGGAAGTAGGGGGGGAAGGCTACACCTTC.

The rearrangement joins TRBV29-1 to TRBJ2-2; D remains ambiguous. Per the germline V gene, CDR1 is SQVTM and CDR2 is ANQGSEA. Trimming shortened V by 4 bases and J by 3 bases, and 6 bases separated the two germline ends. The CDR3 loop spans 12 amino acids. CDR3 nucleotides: TGCAGCGTTGGACAACACACCGGGGAGCTGTTTTTT. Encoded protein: CSVGQHTGELFF.

CDR3 in amino acids: CASSLLRGIGSYNSPLHF. The CDR3 region has the DNA TGTGCCAGCAGCTTATTGCGCGGGATAGGCTCCTATAATTCACCCCTCCACTTT. The chain links TRBV7-9 to TRBJ1-6; D gene unclear. Trimming stripped 2 bases from V and 0 bases from J, with 14 bases between. CDR1 and CDR2 (germline): SEHNR, FQNEAQ (reference sequence). The CDR3 sequence is 18 residues long.

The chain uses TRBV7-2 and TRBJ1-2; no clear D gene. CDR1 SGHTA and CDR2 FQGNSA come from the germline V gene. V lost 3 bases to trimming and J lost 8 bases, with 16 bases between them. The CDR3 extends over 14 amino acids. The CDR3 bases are TGTGCCAGCAGCTTTCTCGGACGGGATCAAGGCTACACCTTC. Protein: CASSFLGRDQGYTF.

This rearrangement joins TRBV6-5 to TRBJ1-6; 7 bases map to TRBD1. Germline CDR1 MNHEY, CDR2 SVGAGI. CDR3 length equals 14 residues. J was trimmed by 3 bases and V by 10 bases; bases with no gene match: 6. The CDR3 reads CATAGQNYNSPLHF. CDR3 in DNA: TGTGCCACCGCGGGACAGAACTATAATTCACCCCTCCACTTT.

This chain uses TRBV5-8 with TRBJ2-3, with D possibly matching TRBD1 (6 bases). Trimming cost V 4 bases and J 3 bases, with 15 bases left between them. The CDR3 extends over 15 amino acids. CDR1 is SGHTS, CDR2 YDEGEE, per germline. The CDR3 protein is CASSPQGKDTDTQYF. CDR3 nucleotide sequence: TGTGCCAGCAGCCCTCAGGGGAAGGATACAGATACGCAGTATTTT.

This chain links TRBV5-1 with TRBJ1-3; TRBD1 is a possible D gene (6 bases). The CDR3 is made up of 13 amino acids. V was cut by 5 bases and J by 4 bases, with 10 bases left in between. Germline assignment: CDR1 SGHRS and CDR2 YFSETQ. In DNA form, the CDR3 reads TGCGCCAGCAGTTCAGGGGTCGGAAACACCATATATTTT. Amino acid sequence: CASSSGVGNTIYF.

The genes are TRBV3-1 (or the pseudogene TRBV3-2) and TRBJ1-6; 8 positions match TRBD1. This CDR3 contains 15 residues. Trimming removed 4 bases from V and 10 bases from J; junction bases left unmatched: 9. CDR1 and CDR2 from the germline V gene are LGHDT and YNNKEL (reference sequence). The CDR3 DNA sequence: TGTGCCAGCAGCCGAGTTGGGACAGGTGACTCACCCCTCCACTTT. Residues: CASSRVGTGDSPLHF.

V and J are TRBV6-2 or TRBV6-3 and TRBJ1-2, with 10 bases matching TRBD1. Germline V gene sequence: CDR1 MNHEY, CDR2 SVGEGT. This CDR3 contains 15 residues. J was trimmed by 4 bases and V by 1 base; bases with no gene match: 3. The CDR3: CASSYFRTGGYGYTF. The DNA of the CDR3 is TGTGCCAGCAGTTACTTCCGGACAGGGGGCTATGGCTACACCTTC.

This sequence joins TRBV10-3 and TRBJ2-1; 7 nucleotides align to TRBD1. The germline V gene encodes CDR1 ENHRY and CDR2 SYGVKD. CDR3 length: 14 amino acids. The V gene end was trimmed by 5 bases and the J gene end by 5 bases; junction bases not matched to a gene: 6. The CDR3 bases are TGTGCCATCAGTCCCGGGACAGCGAACAATGAGCAGTTCTTC. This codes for CAISPGTANNEQFF.

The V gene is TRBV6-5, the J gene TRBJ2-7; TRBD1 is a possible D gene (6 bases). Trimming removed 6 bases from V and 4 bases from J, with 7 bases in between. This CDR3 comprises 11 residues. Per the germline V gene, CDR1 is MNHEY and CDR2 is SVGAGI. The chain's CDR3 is CASRGGYEQYF. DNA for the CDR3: TGTGCCAGCAGAGGGGGTTACGAGCAGTACTTC.

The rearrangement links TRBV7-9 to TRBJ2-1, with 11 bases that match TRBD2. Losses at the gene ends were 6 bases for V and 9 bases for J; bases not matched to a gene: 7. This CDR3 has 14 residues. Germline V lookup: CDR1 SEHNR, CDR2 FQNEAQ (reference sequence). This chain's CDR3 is CASSHSGGAVEQFF. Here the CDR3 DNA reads TGTGCCAGCAGTCATAGCGGGGGGGCAGTTGAGCAGTTCTTC.

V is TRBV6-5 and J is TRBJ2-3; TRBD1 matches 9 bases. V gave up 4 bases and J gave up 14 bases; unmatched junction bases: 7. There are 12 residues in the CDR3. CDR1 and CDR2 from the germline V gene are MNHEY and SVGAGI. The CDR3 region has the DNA TGTGCCAGCAGTTCCTCCGGGACAGGGACGTATTTT. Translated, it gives CASSSSGTGTYF.

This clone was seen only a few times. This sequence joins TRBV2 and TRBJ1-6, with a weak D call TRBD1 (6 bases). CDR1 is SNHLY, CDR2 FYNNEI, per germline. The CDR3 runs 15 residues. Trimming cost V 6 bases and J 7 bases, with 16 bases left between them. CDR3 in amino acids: CASRRGTVGNSPLHF. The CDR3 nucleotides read TGTGCCAGCAGGAGGGGGACGGTGGGGAATTCACCCCTCCACTTT.

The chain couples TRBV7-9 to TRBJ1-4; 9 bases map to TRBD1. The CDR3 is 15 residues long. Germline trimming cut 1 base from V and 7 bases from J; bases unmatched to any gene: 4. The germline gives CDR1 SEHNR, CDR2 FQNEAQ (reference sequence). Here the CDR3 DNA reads TGTGCCAGCAGCTTAGTGGGACAGGGAGGTGAAAAACTGTTTTTT. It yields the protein CASSLVGQGGEKLFF.

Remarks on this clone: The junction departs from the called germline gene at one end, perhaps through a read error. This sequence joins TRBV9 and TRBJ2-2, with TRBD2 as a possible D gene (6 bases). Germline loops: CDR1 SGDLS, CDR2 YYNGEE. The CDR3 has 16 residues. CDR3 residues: CASTRLAGLGTGELLF. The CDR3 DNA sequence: TGTGCCAGCACACGACTTGCGGGGTTGGGGACCGGGGAGCTGCTTTTT.

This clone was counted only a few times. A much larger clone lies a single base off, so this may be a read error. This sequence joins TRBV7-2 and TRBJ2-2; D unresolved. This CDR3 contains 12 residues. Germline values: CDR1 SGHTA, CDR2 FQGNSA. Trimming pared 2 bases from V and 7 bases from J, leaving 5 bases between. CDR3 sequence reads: CASSLIVGELFF. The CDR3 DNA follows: TGTGCCAGCAGCTTAATCGTCGGGGAGCTGTTTTTT.

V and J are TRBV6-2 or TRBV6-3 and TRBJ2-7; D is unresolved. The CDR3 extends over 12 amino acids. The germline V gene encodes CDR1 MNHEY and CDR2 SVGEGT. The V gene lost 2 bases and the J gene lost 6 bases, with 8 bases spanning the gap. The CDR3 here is CASSYTGPEQYF. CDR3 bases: TGTGCCAGCAGTTACACCGGTCCCGAGCAGTACTTC.

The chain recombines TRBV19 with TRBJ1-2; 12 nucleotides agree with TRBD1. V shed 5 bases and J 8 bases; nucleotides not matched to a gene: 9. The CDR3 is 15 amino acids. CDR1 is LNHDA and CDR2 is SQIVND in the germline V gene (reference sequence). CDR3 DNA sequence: TGTGCCAGTAGTCCAGGGACAGGGGGCTCTAGAGGCTACACCTTC. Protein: CASSPGTGGSRGYTF.

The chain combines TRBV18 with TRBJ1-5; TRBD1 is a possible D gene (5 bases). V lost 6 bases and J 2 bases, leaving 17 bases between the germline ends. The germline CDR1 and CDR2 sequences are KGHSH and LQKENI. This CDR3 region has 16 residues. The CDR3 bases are TGTGCCAGCTCGGGTCTACAGGCAGGAGGCAATCAGCCCCAGCATTTT. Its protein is CASSGLQAGGNQPQHF.

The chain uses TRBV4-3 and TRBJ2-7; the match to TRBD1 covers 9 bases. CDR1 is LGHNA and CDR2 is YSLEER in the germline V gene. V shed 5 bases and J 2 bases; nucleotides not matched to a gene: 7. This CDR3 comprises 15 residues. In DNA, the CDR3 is TGCGCCAGCAGCGTAGACAGGGGGTGGGCCTACGAGCAGTACTTC. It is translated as CASSVDRGWAYEQYF.

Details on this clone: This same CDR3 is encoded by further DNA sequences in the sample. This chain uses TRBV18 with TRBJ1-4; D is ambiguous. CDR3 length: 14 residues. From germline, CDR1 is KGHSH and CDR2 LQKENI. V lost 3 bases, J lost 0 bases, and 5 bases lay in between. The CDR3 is CASSPQSTNEKLFF. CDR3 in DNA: TGTGCCAGCTCACCGCAGTCAACTAATGAAAAACTGTTTTTT.

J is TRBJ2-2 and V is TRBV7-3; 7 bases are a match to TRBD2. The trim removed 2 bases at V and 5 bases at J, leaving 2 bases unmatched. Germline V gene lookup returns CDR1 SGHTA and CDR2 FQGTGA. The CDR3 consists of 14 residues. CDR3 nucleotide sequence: TGTGCCAGCAGCTTAGGGACTACAACCGGGGAGCTGTTTTTT. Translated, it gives CASSLGTTTGELFF.

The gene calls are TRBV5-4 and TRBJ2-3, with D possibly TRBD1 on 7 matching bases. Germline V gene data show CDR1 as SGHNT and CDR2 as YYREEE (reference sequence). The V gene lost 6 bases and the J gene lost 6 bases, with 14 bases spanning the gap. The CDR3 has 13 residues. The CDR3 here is CASNVRGQDTQYF. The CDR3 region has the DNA TGTGCCAGCAACGTGCGGGGACAGGATACGCAGTATTTT. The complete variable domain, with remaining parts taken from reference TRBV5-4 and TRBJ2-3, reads ETGVTQSPTHLIKTRGQQVTLRCSSQSGHNTVSWYQQALGQGPQFIFQYYREEENGRGNFPPRFSGLQFPNYSSELNVNALELDDSALYLCASNVRGQDTQYFGPGTRLTVL.